This T cell receptor (beta chain) was recorded in a study of CD8 T cells in ankylosing spondylitis (dated by TCRdb to the late 2010s). About the study as a whole: To find TCR variants linked to disease, the study profiled T cell receptor beta repertoires in ankylosing spondylitis patients and healthy donors. Peripheral blood samples were taken, and synovial fluid was additionally collected from ankylosing spondylitis patients. The full study cohort comprised approximately 23 ankylosing spondylitis patients and around 100 healthy donors.

The investigation overall reported the following: The disease-linked clones were reported to be significantly enriched in matched synovial fluid samples from ankylosing spondylitis patients. Some of the motif variants had been reported before in the synovial fluid and blood of reactive arthritis patients, a finding that suggests common disease-initiation mechanisms. A CD8+ phenotype was shown by the disease-linked clones, which were found at relatively low frequencies in peripheral blood. Blood from ankylosing spondylitis patients appeared to be characterized by a TCR beta motif composed of under ten highly homologous amino acid variants.

Data came from an Illumina HiSeq 2500. Quantitative 5'-RACE with molecular barcodes was the method used to prepare the TCR beta libraries. The source study handled its data this way. A new computational method based on a probabilistic model of VDJ rearrangement was used to identify disease-linked TCR variants. TCRdb ran its own pipeline on the public reads, namely fastp trimming at Q25 and MiXCR clone calling, and kept in-frame beta chains. When rows share a CDR3 protein, they turn into one entry using the most common DNA and genes. TCRdb's processing, not the authors' own work, is the source of the V and J calls. In this sample the table shows fewer than 550,000 distinct CDR3 sequences, approximately 5% of which occur a single time. The ten biggest clones cover under 4.5% of the sample. From the cysteine through the phenylalanine, the CDR3 covers 11 amino acids. The sequence is cut down to CDR3 DNA, 33 bases in frame from base 1. Deletion took 6 bases off V and 4 bases off J, with a span of 4 bases between the germline ends. Looking up the germline V gene (reference sequence) yields CDR1 MNHNY and CDR2 SVGAGI.

This clonotype has a count of ten or more. Its antigen is currently not known. It has no much larger one-base neighbor in the sample; base qualities were not kept. Sequenced input: blood, either unsorted or a sorted T cell fraction (not recorded which). The receptor's source is a male donor with ankylosing spondylitis. Here the chain combines TRBV6-6 and TRBJ1-5, with the D gene too uncertain to name. The nucleotides are TGTGCCAGCAGCGATAATCAGCCCCAGCATTTT. It is translated as CASSDNQPQHF.